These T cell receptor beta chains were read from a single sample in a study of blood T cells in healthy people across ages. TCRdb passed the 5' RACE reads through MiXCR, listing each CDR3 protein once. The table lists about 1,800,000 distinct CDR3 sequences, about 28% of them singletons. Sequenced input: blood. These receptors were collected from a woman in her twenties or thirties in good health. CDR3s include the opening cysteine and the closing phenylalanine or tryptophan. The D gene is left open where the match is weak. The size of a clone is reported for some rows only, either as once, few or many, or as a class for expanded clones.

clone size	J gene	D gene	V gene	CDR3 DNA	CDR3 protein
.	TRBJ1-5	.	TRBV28	TGTGCCAGCAGGTTAAGTCTGCTCAGGACCCAGCATTTT	CASRLSLLRTQHF
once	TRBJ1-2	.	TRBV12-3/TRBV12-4	TGTGCCAGCAGTTACCAGATGAACTATGGCTACAGCTTC	CASSYQMNYGYSF
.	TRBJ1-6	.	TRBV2	TGTGCCAGCAGGGGGACGAGCTCCTATAATTCACCCCTCCACTTT	CASRGTSSYNSPLHF
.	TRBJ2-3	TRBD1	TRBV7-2	TGTGCCAGCAGCTTAGGACAGGGGGCGTTAGATACGCAGTATTTT	CASSLGQGALDTQYF
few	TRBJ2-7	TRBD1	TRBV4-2	TGTGCCAGCAGCCCCCCGGGGACAGGGAGCCACGAGCAGTACTTC	CASSPPGTGSHEQYF
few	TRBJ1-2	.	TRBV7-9	TGTGCCAGCAGCTCCCACGTAGTGCAGGACTATGGCTACACCTTC	CASSSHVVQDYGYTF
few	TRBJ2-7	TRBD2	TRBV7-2	TGTGCCAGCAGCTTAGGGAGACTAGCGGGGCCCTACGAGCAGTACTTC	CASSLGRLAGPYEQYF
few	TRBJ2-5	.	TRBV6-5	TGTGCCAGCAGTTGGGGAGTCGGGGAGACCCAGTACTTC	CASSWGVGETQYF
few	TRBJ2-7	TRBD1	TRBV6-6	TGTGCCAGCCGGACAGGGCGGGCCTACGAGCAGTACTTC	CASRTGRAYEQYF
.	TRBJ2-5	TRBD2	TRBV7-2	TGTGCCAGCAGCTTCGGGCGGGAGACCCAAGAGACCCAGTACTTC	CASSFGRETQETQYF
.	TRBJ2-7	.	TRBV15	TGTGCCACCAGCAGAGAAGGGGGGACCGAGCAGTACTTC	CATSREGGTEQYF
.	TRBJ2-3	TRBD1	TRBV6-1	TGTGCCAGCAGAGGGCCGCGGGACAGGGGGTTAAGGACAGATACGCAGTATTTT	CASRGPRDRGLRTDTQYF
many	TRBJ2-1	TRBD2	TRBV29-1	TGCAGCGTTCCCCACTGGTCCGGGACTAGCCGTCAAAGAATGATTCGGGAGCAGTTCTTC	CSVPHWSGTSRQRMIREQFF
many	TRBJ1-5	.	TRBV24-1	TGTGCCACCAGTGACAGGGCAGGCAATCAGCCCCAGCATTTT	CATSDRAGNQPQHF
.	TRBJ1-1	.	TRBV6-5	TGTGCCAGCATGTCCCCTTCGGGGAGCCGGAACACTGAAGCTTTCTTT	CASMSPSGSRNTEAFF
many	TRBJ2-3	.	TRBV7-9	TGTGCCAGCATGGGTCCTTTCGGGAGTTCCGATACGCAGTATTTT	CASMGPFGSSDTQYF
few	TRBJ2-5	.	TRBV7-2	TGTGCCAGCAGCTTGGGCTTAGGCGTACGAGGAGAGACCCAGTACTTC	CASSLGLGVRGETQYF
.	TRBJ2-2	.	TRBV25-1	TGTGCCAGCAGTGGTAGCTGGCCCGGGGAGCTGTTTTTT	CASSGSWPGELFF
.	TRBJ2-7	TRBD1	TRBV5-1	TGCGCCAGCAGCCCCCCTGCTGAGGGGGCGTCTAACGAGCAGTACTTC	CASSPPAEGASNEQYF
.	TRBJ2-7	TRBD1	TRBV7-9	TGTGCCAGCAGCCGGGGACAGGGCTACGAGCATTACTTC	CASSRGQGYEHYF
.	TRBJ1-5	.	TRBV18	TGTGCCAGCAGAATGGCAGGGAATCAGCCCCAGCATTTT	CASRMAGNQPQHF
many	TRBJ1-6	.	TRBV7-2	TGTGCCAGCTCCGACTGGAATTCACCCCTCCACTTT	CASSDWNSPLHF
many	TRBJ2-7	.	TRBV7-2	TGTGCCAGCAGCCCTCAAAATGGTCGCGAGCAGTACTTC	CASSPQNGREQYF
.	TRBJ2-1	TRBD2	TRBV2	TGTGCCAGCAGTGCGCGACTAGCGGGAGAAAATGAGCAGTTCTTC	CASSARLAGENEQFF
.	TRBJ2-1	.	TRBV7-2	TGTGCCAGCAGCTTAATCGCGATAGCTCGGGGTGGTGAGCAGTTCTTC	CASSLIAIARGGEQFF
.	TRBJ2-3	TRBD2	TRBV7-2	TGTGCCAGCAGTCCCTCGACTAGCGGGGGGGCCGGTACGCAGTATTTT	CASSPSTSGGAGTQYF
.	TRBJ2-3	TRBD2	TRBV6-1	TGTGCCAGCACCCCCGGCTATGGACTAGCGGGGGGGCTCAGCACAGATACGCAGTATTTT	CASTPGYGLAGGLSTDTQYF
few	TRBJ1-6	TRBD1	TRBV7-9	TGTGCCAGCAGCCCCCACTCGACAGGGCAGTCACCCCTCCACTTT	CASSPHSTGQSPLHF
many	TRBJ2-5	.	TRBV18	TGTGCCAGCAGCCGGATTGGAAGAGAGACCCAGTACTTC	CASSRIGRETQYF
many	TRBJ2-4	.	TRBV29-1	TGCAGCGTTCGGCAAGTACTAGCCAAAAACATTCAGTACTTC	CSVRQVLAKNIQYF
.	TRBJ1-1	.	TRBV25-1	TGTGCCAGCAATCGATTGGACGGACTGAACACTGAAGCTTTCTTT	CASNRLDGLNTEAFF
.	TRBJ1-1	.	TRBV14	TGTGCCAGCAGCTCTTCATCTCTTGAAGCTTTCTTT	CASSSSSLEAFF
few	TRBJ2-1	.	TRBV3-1	TGTGCCAGCAGCTACGGACAGAAAGCCTACAATGAGCAGTTCTTC	CASSYGQKAYNEQFF
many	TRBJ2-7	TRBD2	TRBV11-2	TGTGCCAGCAGCTTTGAGCGGGGGTTCTCCTACGAGCAGTACTTC	CASSFERGFSYEQYF
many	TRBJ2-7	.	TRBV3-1	TGTGCCAGCAGCCAAGATGAGGAACGGTCCTACGAGCAGTACTTC	CASSQDEERSYEQYF
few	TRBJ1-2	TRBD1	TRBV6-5	TGTGCCAGCAGTTACTCGTTCACCAGGGGGGTAAACTATGGCTACACCTTC	CASSYSFTRGVNYGYTF